This T cell receptor (beta chain) came from a study of blood T cells in healthy people across ages. A sample-barcoded 5' primer and a J-beta primer mix were used in a second PCR of roughly 7 to 11 cycles. The template-switch adaptor was a 5' adaptor with 12 random nucleotides. It tagged each cDNA molecule. TCRdb re-analysed the 5' RACE reads in MiXCR, keeping a single row per CDR3 protein. In the table there are roughly 1,500,000 distinct CDR3 sequences, about 31% of which are singletons. V lost 3 bases and J lost 7, with 10 bases in between. The CDR3 has 13 residues. In germline, CDR1 is MDHEN, CDR2 SYDVKM. Only one count was recorded for this clonotype.

This chain links TRBV28 with TRBJ1-5; no clear D gene. This clonotype was obtained from a woman in her 30s in good health. Material for sequencing was blood. The CDR3 DNA reads as TGTGCCAGCAGTTTTTGGGGAGAGCAGCCCCAGCATTTT. Protein sequence: CASSFWGEQPQHF. The entire variable domain, with the rest obtained from reference TRBV28 and TRBJ1-5, is as follows: DVKVTQSSRYLVKRTGEKVFLECVQDMDHENMFWYRQDPGLGLRLIYFSYDVKMKEKGDIPEGYSVSREKKERFSLILESASTNQTSMYLCASSFWGEQPQHFGDGTRLSIL.